This T cell receptor beta chain was sequenced during a study of cytomegalovirus exposure and HLA in healthy donors. The PCR had 60 Vbeta and 13 Jbeta primers. Generated by immunoSEQ multiplex PCR, the TCRdb table keeps only in-frame clones and is missing some. The repertoire holds roughly 130,000 clones, with approximately 80% as singletons. The ends were cut back, 0 bases at V and 4 bases at J, with 5 bases in the middle. There are 12 residues in the CDR3. CDR1 and CDR2 (germline): SGHRS, YFSETQ. Concerning this clone itself: The same CDR3 can be traced to other DNA sequences in this sample.

Sequencing was performed on PBMCs. This TCR was sampled from a girl under 10 years old in good health and CMV-seronegative. The chain employs TRBV5-1 and TRBJ2-7; D is unclear. The CDR3 loop reads CASSLGGYEQYF. Here the CDR3 DNA reads TGCGCCAGCAGCTTGGGCGGATACGAGCAGTACTTC.